The 10 T cell receptor beta chains below were found in one sample sequenced in a study of graft-versus-host responses after intestinal transplantation. These receptors have no known antigen. Measured with immunoSEQ multiplex PCR; TCRdb has only the in-frame clones, and not every one. The profile shows around 100,000 clones, 90% to 95% of them singletons. The sequencing used unstimulated CD8+ T cells sorted from spleen or lymph node cells, collected before intestinal transplant. The receptors originated from a human donor who received an intestinal transplant.

A few counts support this clone. V is TRBV19 and J is TRBJ2-7; 8 bases align to TRBD2. Germline V gives CDR1 LNHDA, CDR2 SQIVND (reference sequence). The J segment lost 1 base and the V segment lost 8 bases, leaving 10 bases of the junction unmatched. The CDR3 covers 15 residues. CDR3 sequence reads: CASAWEAGVSYEQYF. CDR3 nucleotide sequence: TGTGCCAGTGCCTGGGAAGCGGGGGTATCCTACGAGCAGTACTTC. The full variable domain, in which reference TRBV19 and TRBJ2-7 provide the parts outside the CDR3, is DGGITQSPKYLFRKEGQNVTLSCEQNLNHDAMYWYRQDPGQGLRLIYYSQIVNDFQKGDIAEGYSVSREKKESFPLTVTSAQKNPTAFYLCASAWEAGVSYEQYFGPGTRLTVT.

The chain couples TRBV29-1 to TRBJ2-7, with D perhaps TRBD1 or TRBD2 (6 bases each). Germline V gives CDR1 SQVTM, CDR2 ANQGSEA. This CDR3 is built from 13 residues. V gave up 5 bases and J gave up 3 bases, with 14 bases separating them. For the CDR3, the DNA is TGCAGCGTTAGGGGGGATTATTTCTACGAGCAGTACTTC. Translation: CSVRGDYFYEQYF.

The CDR3 spells CASSVGLGGPNNEQFF. CDR3 nucleotides: TGTGCCAGCAGCGTAGGACTCGGGGGGCCCAACAATGAGCAGTTCTTC. This chain uses TRBV9 with TRBJ2-1, with D tentatively TRBD2 (7 bases). Looked up from germline, CDR1 is SGDLS and CDR2 is YYNGEE. The V end lost 0 bases, the J end lost 5 bases, and 15 bases lay between the germline ends. The CDR3 contains 16 residues. Together with reference TRBV9 and TRBJ2-1, the CDR3 gives the full variable domain: DSGVTQTPKHLITATGQRVTLRCSPRSGDLSVYWYQQSLDQGLQFLIQYYNGEERAKGNILERFSAQQFPDLHSELNLSSLELGDSALYFCASSVGLGGPNNEQFFGPGTRLTVL.

This sequence joins TRBV10-1 and TRBJ2-1; 9 nucleotides match TRBD1. The CDR3 spans 14 residues. Germline V gene lookup returns CDR1 WNHNN and CDR2 SYGVQD (reference sequence). Trimming at V came to 5 bases and at J to 10 bases, leaving 9 bases not matched to a gene. CDR3 protein: CASSLPGQGREQFF. The CDR3 nucleotides read TGCGCCAGCAGTTTACCGGGACAGGGTCGAGAGCAGTTCTTC.

The genes are TRBV29-1 and TRBJ1-3, with D uncertain. Germline loops: CDR1 SQVTM, CDR2 ANQGSEA. The V end was cut by 6 bases, the J end by 0 bases, with 9 bases between. This CDR3 comprises 13 residues. The CDR3 here is CSVRVVSGNTIYF. In DNA, the CDR3 is TGCAGCGTCCGAGTAGTCTCTGGAAACACCATATATTTT.

The chain links TRBV4-1 to TRBJ2-3, with no clear D. Germline V lookup: CDR1 MGHRA, CDR2 YSYEKL. The CDR3 totals 16 residues. V was cut by 2 bases and J by 3 bases, with 15 bases left in between. Written as DNA, the CDR3 is TGCGCCAGCAGCCAACTAGACTGGATTAGGACAGATACGCAGTATTTT. It is translated as CASSQLDWIRTDTQYF.

J is TRBJ2-7 and V is TRBV7-9, with D maybe TRBD2 (6 bases). Trimming cost V 1 base and J 3 bases, with 10 bases left between them. The germline V gene has CDR1 SEHNR and CDR2 FQNEAQ (reference sequence). The CDR3 consists of 14 residues. The CDR3 DNA follows: TGTGCCAGCAGCTTAGATGCGGGGTTCTACGAGCAGTACTTC. Protein: CASSLDAGFYEQYF.

The chain uses TRBV5-6 and TRBJ2-5, with D perhaps TRBD1 or TRBD2 (5 bases each). V lost 4 bases, J lost 5 bases, and 18 bases lay in between. This CDR3 region has 15 residues. CDR1 is SGHDT and CDR2 is YYEEEE in the germline V gene. CDR3: CASSPGHTGAETQYF. In nucleotides, the CDR3 is TGTGCCAGCAGCCCAGGGCATACCGGGGCGGAGACCCAGTACTTC.

In the case of this clone: This specimen includes other DNA sequences encoding the same CDR3. The chain carries TRBV6-5 and TRBJ2-5; the D is unclear. The CDR3 length is 11 residues. CDR1 is MNHEY, CDR2 SVGAGI, per germline. V was clipped by 3 bases and J by 5 bases, with 4 bases between them. CDR3 DNA sequence: TGTGCCAGCAGTTATCGGGAGACCCAGTACTTC. Translated: CASSYRETQYF.

V and J are TRBV7-9 and TRBJ2-7; the D gene is possibly TRBD1 (6 bases). The length of the CDR3 is 15 residues. Germline V gene data show CDR1 as SEHNR and CDR2 as FQNEAQ (reference sequence). Trimming took off 5 bases at V and 1 base at J, with 15 bases between the two ends. Here the CDR3 reads CASSDARQDSYEQYF. CDR3 in DNA: TGTGCCAGCAGCGACGCCAGACAGGATTCCTACGAGCAGTACTTC.